The present T cell receptor (beta chain) was sequenced within a study of regulatory T cells in long-lasting Graves disease. Arm-PCR with iRepertoire HTBI primers amplified the CDR3 regions for these TCR beta libraries. TCRdb re-called the multiplex PCR reads with MiXCR, one entry per CDR3 protein. The sample shows a few hundred thousand distinct CDR3 sequences, about 15% of them seen only once. The length of the CDR3 is 14 residues. Germline V gene lookup returns CDR1 MNHGY and CDR2 SVAAGI. The V gene lost 3 bases and the J gene lost 1 base, with 7 bases spanning the gap. Stated time point: newly diagnosed GD, antithyroid drugs for less than 3 months. The TCR library was made from RNA extracted from PBMCs. The sample was also linked to a second study, of T cells in Graves' hyperthyroidism and ophthalmopathy. That source reports: Most expanded thyroid clonotypes above 0.001 recurred in blood.

V usage is TRBV6-9 and J usage is TRBJ2-1; no definite D call. The clonotype originates from a woman aged 45-65 years with Graves disease. The sample was peripheral blood mononuclear cells (PBMCs), taken at new diagnosis, from a patient treated with antithyroid drugs. Here the CDR3 reads CASSYAESYNEQFF. As DNA, the CDR3 is TGTGCCAGCAGTTACGCCGAGTCCTACAATGAGCAGTTCTTC.